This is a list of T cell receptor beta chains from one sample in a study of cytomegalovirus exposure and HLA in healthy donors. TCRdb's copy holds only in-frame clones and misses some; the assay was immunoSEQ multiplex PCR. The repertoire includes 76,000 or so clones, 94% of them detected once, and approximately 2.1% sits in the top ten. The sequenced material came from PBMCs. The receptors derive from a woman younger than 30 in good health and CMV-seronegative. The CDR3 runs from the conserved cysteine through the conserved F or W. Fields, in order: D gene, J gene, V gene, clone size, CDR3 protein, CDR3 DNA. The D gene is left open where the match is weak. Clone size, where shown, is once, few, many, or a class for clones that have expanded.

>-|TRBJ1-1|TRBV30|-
CAWAPPGQGLNTEAFF
TGTGCCTGGGCCCCCCCCGGACAAGGTTTGAACACTGAAGCTTTCTTT
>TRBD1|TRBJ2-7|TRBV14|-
CASRRDRVGKQYF
TGTGCCAGCAGACGGGACAGGGTAGGAAAGCAGTACTTC
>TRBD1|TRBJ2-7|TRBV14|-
CASSQPGTGASYEQYF
TGTGCCAGCAGCCAACCGGGGACAGGGGCCTCCTACGAGCAGTACTTC
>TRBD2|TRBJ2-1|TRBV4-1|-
CASSLRTSGSRSYNEQFF
TGCGCCAGCAGCCTCCGGACTAGCGGGAGCCGCTCCTACAATGAGCAGTTCTTC
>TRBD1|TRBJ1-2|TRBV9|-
CASSAREAGDRGYTF
TGTGCCAGCAGCGCAAGGGAAGCAGGGGACAGGGGCTACACCTTC
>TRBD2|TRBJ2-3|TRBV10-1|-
CASSKGLAGGIDTQYF
TGCGCCAGCAGCAAGGGACTAGCGGGAGGTATAGATACGCAGTATTTT
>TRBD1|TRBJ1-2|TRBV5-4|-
CASSHRDRGISDGYTF
TGTGCCAGCAGCCACCGGGACAGGGGGATTTCGGATGGCTACACCTTC
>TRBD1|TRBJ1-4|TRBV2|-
CASSVGQGGYEKLFF
TGTGCCAGCAGTGTTGGACAGGGGGGTTATGAAAAACTGTTTTTT
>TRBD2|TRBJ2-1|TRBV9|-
CASSSDVGGSAYNEQFF
TGTGCCAGCAGCTCAGATGTAGGCGGGAGTGCCTACAATGAGCAGTTCTTC
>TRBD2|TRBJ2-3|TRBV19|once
CASSTGTSGGTDTQYF
TGTGCCAGCTCTACCGGGACTAGCGGGGGCACAGATACGCAGTATTTT
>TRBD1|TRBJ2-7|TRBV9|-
CASSGPLGQAPNEQYF
TGTGCCAGCAGCGGTCCGTTGGGACAGGCGCCTAACGAGCAGTACTTC
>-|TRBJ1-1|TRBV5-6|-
CASSSAGGAFLNTEAFF
TGTGCCAGCAGCTCGGCGGGGGGCGCTTTCCTTAACACTGAAGCTTTCTTT
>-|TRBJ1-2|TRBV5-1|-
CASSFGGSEGYTF
TGCGCCAGCAGCTTTGGGGGCTCGGAAGGCTACACCTTC
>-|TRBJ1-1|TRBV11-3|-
CASSREMNTEAFF
TGTGCCAGCAGCCGCGAAATGAACACTGAAGCTTTCTTT
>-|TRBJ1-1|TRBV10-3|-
CAIGAGADTEAFF
TGTGCCATCGGAGCGGGAGCTGACACTGAAGCTTTCTTT
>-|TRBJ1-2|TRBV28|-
CASRPGLLYGYTF
TGTGCCAGCAGGCCAGGGTTACTCTATGGCTACACCTTC
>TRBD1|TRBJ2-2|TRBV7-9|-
CASSLSQGAGTGELFF
TGTGCCAGCAGCTTATCTCAGGGGGCAGGGACCGGGGAGCTGTTTTTT
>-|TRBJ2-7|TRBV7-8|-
CASQTGGGTYEQYF
TGTGCCAGCCAAACAGGGGGGGGAACCTACGAGCAGTACTTC
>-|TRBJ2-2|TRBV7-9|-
CASSPMAGLPTGELFF
TGTGCCAGCAGCCCCATGGCAGGCCTCCCCACCGGGGAGCTGTTTTTT
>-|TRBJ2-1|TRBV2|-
CASSEEAGYNEQFF
TGTGCCAGCAGTGAAGAGGCAGGGTACAATGAGCAGTTCTTC
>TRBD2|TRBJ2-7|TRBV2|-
CASSEGTREGEQYF
TGTGCCAGCAGTGAAGGAACTAGGGAGGGCGAGCAGTACTTC
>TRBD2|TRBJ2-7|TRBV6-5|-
CASSYGGSPYEQYF
TGTGCCAGCAGTTACGGCGGGAGCCCCTACGAGCAGTACTTC
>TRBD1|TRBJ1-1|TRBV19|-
CGTGTSEAFF
TGTGGGACAGGGACCTCCGAAGCTTTCTTT
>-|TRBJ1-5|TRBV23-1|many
CASSHNQPQHF
TGCGCCAGCAGCCATAATCAGCCCCAGCATTTT
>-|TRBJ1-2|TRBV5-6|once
CARRGRGAGDYGYTF
TGTGCCCGCAGGGGCCGGGGGGCAGGGGACTATGGCTACACCTTC
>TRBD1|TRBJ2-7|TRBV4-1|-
CASSQGTALSYEQYF
TGCGCCAGCAGCCAGGGGACAGCTCTCTCCTACGAGCAGTACTTC
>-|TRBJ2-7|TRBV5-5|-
CASSPRGTFEQYF
TGTGCCAGCAGCCCCCGCGGGACTTTTGAGCAGTACTTC
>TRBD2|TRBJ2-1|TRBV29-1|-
CSGGASGSYNEQFF
TGCAGCGGGGGGGCTAGCGGGAGCTACAATGAGCAGTTCTTC
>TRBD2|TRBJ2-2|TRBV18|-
CATPSGGSANTGELFF
TGTGCCACCCCGTCGGGGGGAAGTGCGAACACCGGGGAGCTGTTTTTT
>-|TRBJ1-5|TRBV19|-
CASRQGSQPQHF
TGTGCCAGTAGACAGGGAAGCCAGCCCCAGCATTTT
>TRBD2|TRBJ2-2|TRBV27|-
CASSATSGRGTGELFF
TGTGCCAGCAGTGCGACTAGCGGGAGGGGTACCGGGGAGCTGTTTTTT
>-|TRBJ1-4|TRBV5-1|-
CASSLGGPGEEKLFF
TGCGCCAGCAGCTTGGGAGGGCCGGGAGAGGAAAAACTGTTTTTT
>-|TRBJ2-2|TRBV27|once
CASKGLWNTGELFF
TGTGCCAGCAAAGGACTTTGGAACACCGGGGAGCTGTTTTTT
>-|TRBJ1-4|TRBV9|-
CASSVKGNPGHGNEKLFF
TGTGCCAGCAGCGTAAAGGGGAACCCGGGACACGGAAATGAAAAACTGTTTTTT
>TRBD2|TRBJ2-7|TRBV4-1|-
CASSHLSGVRNEQYF
TGCGCCAGCAGCCACCTTAGCGGGGTACGGAACGAGCAGTACTTC
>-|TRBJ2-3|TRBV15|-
CATSRDWATQYF
TGTGCCACCAGCAGAGATTGGGCTACGCAGTATTTT
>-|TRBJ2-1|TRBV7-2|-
CASSPTGLVYNEQFF
TGTGCCAGCAGCCCGACAGGACTAGTTTACAATGAGCAGTTCTTC
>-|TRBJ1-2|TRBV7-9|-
CASSLVPGQAYGYTF
TGTGCCAGCAGCTTAGTTCCAGGGCAGGCCTATGGCTACACCTTC
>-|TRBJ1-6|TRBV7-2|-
CASSQDSTLPYPLHF
TGTGCCAGCAGCCAGGACAGCACCTTACCCTACCCCCTCCACTTT
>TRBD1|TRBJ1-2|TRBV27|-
CASSPQGGIYGYTF
TGTGCCAGCAGTCCCCAGGGGGGAATATATGGCTACACCTTC